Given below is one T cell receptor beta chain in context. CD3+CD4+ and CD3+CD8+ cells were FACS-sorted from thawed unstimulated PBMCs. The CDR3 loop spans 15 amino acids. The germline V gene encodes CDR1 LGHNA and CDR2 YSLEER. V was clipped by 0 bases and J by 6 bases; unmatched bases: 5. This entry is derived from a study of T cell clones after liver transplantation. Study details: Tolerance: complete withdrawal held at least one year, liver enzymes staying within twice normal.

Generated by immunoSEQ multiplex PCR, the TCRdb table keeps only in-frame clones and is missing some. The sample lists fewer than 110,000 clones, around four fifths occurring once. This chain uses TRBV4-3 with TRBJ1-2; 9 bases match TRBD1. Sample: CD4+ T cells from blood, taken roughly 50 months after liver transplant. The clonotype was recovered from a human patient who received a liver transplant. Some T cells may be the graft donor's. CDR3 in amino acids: CASSQDLRTGDGYTF. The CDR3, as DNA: TGCGCCAGCAGCCAAGATTTAAGGACAGGGGATGGCTACACCTTC.